The 14 T cell receptor beta chains below were found in one sample sequenced in a study of lymphopenia after photon versus proton radiotherapy. TCRdb keeps only in-frame clones here, not all; method: immunoSEQ multiplex PCR. The table includes approximately 35,000 clones, roughly nine tenths detected once. The input for sequencing was peripheral blood, taken from a patient treated with photon-based radiotherapy. These receptor sequences come from a woman aged 50 to 60 with pancreatic cancer.

The V gene is TRBV6-1, the J gene TRBJ1-1; the D is unclear. V lost 1 base to trimming and J lost 6 bases, with 12 bases between them. Germline CDR1 MNHNS, CDR2 SASEGT. CDR3 length equals 14 residues. Here the CDR3 DNA reads TGTGCCAGCAGTGAAGTGTACCAGGTTGCTGAAGCTTTCTTT. This codes for CASSEVYQVAEAFF.

This clone is medium-sized in the sample. The J gene is TRBJ2-7, the V gene TRBV6-6; 7 nucleotides line up with TRBD2. V gave up 0 bases and J gave up 1 base; unmatched junction bases: 3. The CDR3 totals 15 residues. Germline V gene data show CDR1 as MNHNY and CDR2 as SVGAGI (reference sequence). CDR3 sequence reads: CASSYSRLASYEQYF. The CDR3 coding sequence is TGTGCCAGCAGTTACTCGAGACTAGCTTCCTACGAGCAGTACTTC.

The chain combines TRBV2 with TRBJ1-1, with 10 nucleotides matching TRBD1. V was pared by 8 bases and J by 1 base, with 7 bases of the junction left unmatched. The germline CDR1 and CDR2 sequences are SNHLY and FYNNEI. This CDR3 is 15 amino acids long. CDR3 nucleotides: TGTGCCAGCCGGAGACAGGGGGCGAGGAACACTGAAGCTTTCTTT. Translated, it gives CASRRQGARNTEAFF.

The V call is TRBV30, the J call TRBJ1-2; maybe TRBD1 (5 bases). The CDR3 loop spans 13 amino acids. V lost 1 base to trimming and J lost 3 bases, with 9 bases between them. CDR1 and CDR2 (germline): GTSNPN, SVGIG (reference sequence). CDR3 sequence reads: CAWSEGGDYGYTF. As DNA, the CDR3 is TGTGCCTGGAGTGAGGGAGGGGACTATGGCTACACCTTC.

J is TRBJ2-1 and V is TRBV11-2; 8 bases agree with TRBD2. In germline, CDR1 is SGHAT, CDR2 FQNNGV. The CDR3 is 16 amino acids. Unmatched junction bases numbered 9, after V lost 2 bases and J lost 6 bases. CDR3 protein: CASSLNFGLATNEQFF. The CDR3 bases are TGTGCCAGCAGCTTAAATTTTGGACTAGCAACCAATGAGCAGTTCTTC.

V and J are TRBV7-2 and TRBJ1-1, with D possibly being TRBD1 (5 bases). CDR3 length: 14 residues. Trimming took 5 bases from V and 4 from J, leaving 14 bases between them. Germline assignment: CDR1 SGHTA and CDR2 FQGNSA. The CDR3 spells CASSAGRMSTEAFF. The CDR3 coding sequence is TGTGCCAGCAGCGCGGGACGTATGAGCACTGAAGCTTTCTTT.

V and J are TRBV6-6 and TRBJ2-7, with 8 positions matching TRBD2. CDR3 length: 15 amino acids. Germline loops: CDR1 MNHNY, CDR2 SVGAGI (reference sequence). Trimming removed 6 bases from V and 3 bases from J; junction bases left unmatched: 10. The CDR3 nucleotides read TGTGCCAGCAGCCTGACTAGCGTAGATTTCTACGAGCAGTACTTC. Residues: CASSLTSVDFYEQYF.

The chain recombines TRBV27 with TRBJ1-1; D is uncertain. Trimming left V 2 bases short and J 1 base short, with 5 bases between. CDR1 and CDR2 from the germline V gene are MNHEY and SMNVEV (reference sequence). The CDR3 length is 13 residues. CDR3 nucleotide sequence: TGTGCCAGCAGTTTAACAGCGAACACTGAAGCTTTCTTT. Translated, it gives CASSLTANTEAFF.

This chain uses TRBV7-9 with TRBJ2-7; 9 bases map to TRBD1. CDR1 and CDR2 from the germline V gene are SEHNR and FQNEAQ (reference sequence). The CDR3 extends over 15 amino acids. Trimming took 4 bases from V and 5 from J; bases not matched to a gene: 9. CDR3 protein: CASSSRGDRVHEQYF. CDR3 nucleotides: TGTGCCAGCAGCTCCAGAGGGGACAGGGTCCACGAGCAGTACTTC. Full variable domain (rest looked up from reference TRBV7-9 and TRBJ2-7): DTGVSQNPRHKITKRGQNVTFRCDPISEHNRLYWYRQTLGQGPEFLTYFQNEAQLEKSRLLSDRFSAERPKGSFSTLEIQRTEQGDSAMYLCASSSRGDRVHEQYFGPGTRLTVT.

CDR3 coding DNA: TGTGCCAGCAGCCCCCAAGGCTCAGGGGCTGTTGGAAACACCATATATTTT. It is translated as CASSPQGSGAVGNTIYF. The V and J genes are TRBV13 and TRBJ1-3, with D perhaps matching TRBD1 (6 bases). CDR1 and CDR2 (germline): PRHDT, FYEKMQ (reference sequence). The CDR3 loop spans 17 amino acids. V was shortened by 5 bases and J by 3 bases, with 20 bases between the two germline ends.

The genes are TRBV19 and TRBJ2-7; 9 nucleotides line up with TRBD1. Germline V gene lookup returns CDR1 LNHDA and CDR2 SQIVND (reference sequence). The CDR3 totals 16 residues. The junction had 8 bases not matched to a gene; V was cut back by 4 bases and J by 1 base. The CDR3 is CASSNQKDRGSYEQYF. The CDR3 DNA is TGTGCCAGTAGTAACCAAAAGGACAGGGGATCCTACGAGCAGTACTTC.

The chain uses TRBV5-1 and TRBJ2-7; possible D gene TRBD1, 6 bases. The CDR3 is 14 amino acids. Germline values: CDR1 SGHRS, CDR2 YFSETQ. Trimming removed 0 bases from V and 5 bases from J, with 12 bases in between. This CDR3 is CASSLAGARDEQYF. The CDR3 DNA reads TGCGCCAGCAGCTTGGCAGGGGCTCGAGACGAGCAGTACTTC.

V gene TRBV7-2 combines with J gene TRBJ2-1, with no clear D. The V end was cut by 4 bases, the J end by 7 bases, with 8 bases between. CDR3 length equals 12 residues. Germline V gives CDR1 SGHTA, CDR2 FQGNSA. The CDR3 DNA follows: TGTGCCAGCAGCTCCCCCTTTAATGAGCAGTTCTTC. Translating it yields CASSSPFNEQFF. Full variable domain (outside the CDR3, taken from reference TRBV7-2 and TRBJ2-1): GAGVSQSPSNKVTEKGKDVELRCDPISGHTALYWYRQSLGQGLEFLIYFQGNSAPDKSGLPSDRFSAERTGGSVSTLTIQRTQQEDSAVYLCASSSPFNEQFFGPGTRLTVL.

The chain couples TRBV28 to TRBJ2-1; 9 bases agree with TRBD2. The V gene end was trimmed by 6 bases and the J gene end by 8 bases; junction bases not matched to a gene: 8. The length of the CDR3 is 14 residues. Germline assignment: CDR1 MDHEN and CDR2 SYDVKM. The CDR3 region is CASRSSGSAYEQFF. CDR3 sequence (DNA): TGTGCCAGCAGAAGTAGCGGGAGTGCGTATGAGCAGTTCTTC.